Listed below are T cell receptor beta chains from one sample, sequenced in a study of blood T cell repertoires in COVID-19. Sequencing used immunoSEQ multiplex PCR; TCRdb keeps in-frame clones, though not all of them. The sample holds some 200,000 clones, about 85% seen once. Sequencing was performed on peripheral blood. Every receptor here comes from a man aged 45 to 65 who had recovered from COVID-19. The CDR3 runs from the conserved cysteine through the conserved F or W. Each record gives: CDR3 protein, CDR3 DNA, clone size, CDR3 length, V gene, J gene, D gene. The D gene is left open where the match is weak. Only part of the rows carry a size: once, few, many, or a class if the clone is expanded.

CDR3: CASLRGASETQYF
DNA: TGTGCCAGTCTGCGGGGGGCATCAGAGACCCAGTACTTC
size: NA
length: 13
V: TRBV6-5
J: TRBJ2-5
D: TRBD2

CDR3: CASSDFRTGNQPQHF
DNA: TGCGCCAGCAGTGATTTTAGGACAGGCAATCAGCCCCAGCATTTT
size: NA
length: 15
V: TRBV10-2
J: TRBJ1-5
D: NA

CDR3: CASSLGGGSQFF
DNA: TGTGCCAGCAGCTTGGGGGGAGGCTCTCAGTTCTTC
size: NA
length: 12
V: TRBV5-6
J: TRBJ2-1
D: NA

CDR3: CAWKASYNEQFF
DNA: TGTGCCTGGAAAGCCTCTTACAATGAGCAGTTCTTC
size: NA
length: 12
V: TRBV30
J: TRBJ2-1
D: NA

CDR3: CAWSISGQGAVRQYF
DNA: TGTGCCTGGAGTATATCGGGACAGGGGGCGGTGAGGCAGTATTTT
size: NA
length: 15
V: TRBV30
J: TRBJ2-3
D: TRBD1

CDR3: CASSQGPSGKGETQYF
DNA: TGTGCCAGCAGTCAAGGACCTAGCGGGAAGGGAGAGACCCAGTACTTC
size: NA
length: 16
V: TRBV11-2
J: TRBJ2-5
D: TRBD2

CDR3: CASSLVGGTEPQHF
DNA: TGTGCCAGCAGTTTGGTGGGGGGAACGGAGCCCCAGCATTTT
size: NA
length: 14
V: TRBV28
J: TRBJ1-5
D: NA

CDR3: CASSSGFDTEAFF
DNA: TGTGCCAGCTCCTCAGGGTTTGACACTGAAGCTTTCTTT
size: NA
length: 13
V: TRBV18
J: TRBJ1-1
D: NA

CDR3: CASMLAGGGSYEQYF
DNA: TGTGCCAGCATGTTGGCGGGAGGAGGGTCCTACGAGCAGTACTTC
size: once
length: 15
V: TRBV7-9
J: TRBJ2-7
D: TRBD2

CDR3: CASSYDRLPGNTIYF
DNA: TGTGCCAGCAGTTATGACAGGCTTCCGGGAAACACCATATATTTT
size: NA
length: 15
V: TRBV6-5
J: TRBJ1-3
D: NA

CDR3: CASSLGGSYNEQFF
DNA: TGTGCCAGCAGTTTAGGGGGGTCCTACAATGAGCAGTTCTTC
size: NA
length: 14
V: TRBV28
J: TRBJ2-1
D: NA

CDR3: CASSAETGVYQETQYF
DNA: TGTGCCAGCAGTGCAGAGACAGGAGTGTACCAAGAGACCCAGTACTTC
size: once
length: 16
V: TRBV6-1
J: TRBJ2-5
D: NA

CDR3: CASSFDMNTEAFF
DNA: TGCGCCAGCAGCTTCGACATGAACACTGAAGCTTTCTTT
size: NA
length: 13
V: TRBV5-1
J: TRBJ1-1
D: NA

CDR3: CASSPTSGSSYNEQFF
DNA: TGTGCCAGCAGCCCGACTAGCGGTAGCTCCTACAATGAGCAGTTCTTC
size: NA
length: 16
V: TRBV27
J: TRBJ2-1
D: TRBD2

CDR3: CASSFGRGREKETQYF
DNA: TGTGCCAGCTCCTTTGGCAGGGGGCGCGAGAAAGAGACCCAGTACTTC
size: NA
length: 16
V: TRBV18
J: TRBJ2-5
D: TRBD1

CDR3: CASREMGTAFHQPQHF
DNA: TGTGCCAGCAGGGAAATGGGGACAGCGTTTCATCAGCCCCAGCATTTT
size: few
length: 16
V: TRBV6-6
J: TRBJ1-5
D: TRBD1

CDR3: CASSLVASGNYEQFF
DNA: TGCGCCAGCAGCTTGGTGGCTAGCGGGAACTATGAGCAGTTCTTC
size: NA
length: 15
V: TRBV5-1
J: TRBJ2-1
D: TRBD2

CDR3: CASSFGQGGIGELFF
DNA: TGTGCCAGCAGCTTTGGACAGGGCGGGATCGGGGAGCTGTTTTTT
size: NA
length: 15
V: TRBV7-6
J: TRBJ2-2
D: TRBD1

CDR3: CATEKLGLGNEQFF
DNA: TGTGCCACCGAGAAGTTGGGACTAGGTAATGAGCAGTTCTTC
size: NA
length: 14
V: TRBV6-5
J: TRBJ2-1
D: TRBD2

CDR3: CASSSSPYGGSEQYF
DNA: TGTGCCAGCAGCTCCTCCCCGTACGGGGGTTCCGAGCAGTACTTC
size: NA
length: 15
V: TRBV7-2
J: TRBJ2-7
D: NA

CDR3: CASSGGEGSYEQYF
DNA: TGTGCCAGCAGCGGGGGGGAGGGGTCCTACGAGCAGTACTTC
size: NA
length: 14
V: TRBV7-8
J: TRBJ2-7
D: TRBD2

CDR3: CASSVQMTSGIGNEQFF
DNA: TGTGCCAGCAGTGTACAGATGACTAGCGGGATAGGGAATGAGCAGTTCTTC
size: NA
length: 17
V: TRBV2
J: TRBJ2-1
D: TRBD2

CDR3: CASRASGTNEQFF
DNA: TGTGCCAGCAGAGCTAGCGGGACAAATGAGCAGTTCTTC
size: once
length: 13
V: TRBV25-1
J: TRBJ2-1
D: TRBD2

CDR3: CATSDPDRGELVSWVLGERLFF
DNA: TGTGCCACCAGTGATCCGGACAGGGGTGAACTGGTAAGTTGGGTCTTGGGTGAGCGACTGTTTTTT
size: NA
length: 22
V: TRBV24-1
J: TRBJ1-4
D: TRBD1

CDR3: CASSSQVISGNTIYF
DNA: TGCGCCAGCAGCTCTCAGGTGATCTCTGGAAACACCATATATTTT
size: NA
length: 15
V: TRBV4-1
J: TRBJ1-3
D: NA

CDR3: CASSLVTGVMNTEAFF
DNA: TGCGCCAGCAGCTTGGTAACAGGGGTTATGAACACTGAAGCTTTCTTT
size: NA
length: 16
V: TRBV5-1
J: TRBJ1-1
D: TRBD1

CDR3: CASSQRQGFNQPQHF
DNA: TGCGCCAGCAGCCAAAGACAGGGGTTTAATCAGCCCCAGCATTTT
size: NA
length: 15
V: TRBV4-1
J: TRBJ1-5
D: TRBD1

CDR3: CSASRGAGGNQPQHF
DNA: TGCAGTGCTAGTAGAGGGGCGGGAGGCAATCAGCCCCAGCATTTT
size: NA
length: 15
V: TRBV20-1
J: TRBJ1-5
D: NA

CDR3: CASSKVPGLCSYNEQFF
DNA: TGTGCCAGCAGCAAGGTTCCGGGACTTTGCTCCTACAATGAGCAGTTCTTC
size: NA
length: 17
V: TRBV21-1
J: TRBJ2-1
D: NA

CDR3: CASRGLAGGPNTGELFF
DNA: TGTGCCAGCAGAGGACTAGCGGGAGGGCCCAACACCGGGGAGCTGTTTTTT
size: many
length: 17
V: TRBV28
J: TRBJ2-2
D: TRBD2

CDR3: CASSPIIGRDSNYGYTF
DNA: TGTGCCAGCAGCCCCATCATCGGTCGGGATTCTAACTATGGCTACACCTTC
size: NA
length: 17
V: TRBV7-7
J: TRBJ1-2
D: NA

CDR3: CASSSPARTGNTEAFF
DNA: TGTGCCAGCAGTTCGCCTGCGCGGACAGGGAACACTGAAGCTTTCTTT
size: NA
length: 16
V: TRBV28
J: TRBJ1-1
D: TRBD1

CDR3: CAIAQGGNTIYF
DNA: TGTGCCATCGCCCAGGGGGGAAACACCATATATTTT
size: NA
length: 12
V: TRBV10-3
J: TRBJ1-3
D: NA

CDR3: CASSPPGQGTTIYF
DNA: TGCGCCAGCAGCCCTCCTGGACAGGGGACCACCATATATTTT
size: NA
length: 14
V: TRBV4-1
J: TRBJ1-3
D: TRBD1

CDR3: CASTGTSGRYNEQFF
DNA: TGTGCCAGCACCGGGACTAGCGGGAGGTACAATGAGCAGTTCTTC
size: few
length: 15
V: TRBV27
J: TRBJ2-1
D: TRBD2

CDR3: CASSAEGQLFF
DNA: TGTGCCAGCAGCGCGGAGGGCCAGCTGTTTTTT
size: NA
length: 11
V: TRBV11-2
J: TRBJ2-2
D: NA

CDR3: CASSEASGVGNTIYF
DNA: TGTGCCAGCAGTGAAGCGTCAGGGGTTGGAAACACCATATATTTT
size: NA
length: 15
V: TRBV6-1
J: TRBJ1-3
D: NA

CDR3: CASSQMTSGRANEQFF
DNA: TGTGCCAGCAGCCAAATGACTAGCGGGAGGGCCAATGAGCAGTTCTTC
size: NA
length: 16
V: TRBV14
J: TRBJ2-1
D: TRBD2

CDR3: CASSPATGISGNTIYF
DNA: TGTGCCAGCTCACCAGCGACAGGGATCTCTGGAAACACCATATATTTT
size: NA
length: 16
V: TRBV18
J: TRBJ1-3
D: TRBD1

CDR3: CASKEGTNEKLFF
DNA: TGTGCCAGTAAGGAGGGAACTAATGAAAAACTGTTTTTT
size: NA
length: 13
V: TRBV19
J: TRBJ1-4
D: NA

CDR3: CASSQPYGASGRGDTQYF
DNA: TGCGCCAGCAGCCAACCCTATGGGGCTAGCGGGAGGGGAGATACGCAGTATTTT
size: NA
length: 18
V: TRBV4-1
J: TRBJ2-3
D: TRBD2

CDR3: CASSVEPGVSEQYF
DNA: TGTGCCAGCAGCGTAGAGCCGGGAGTGTCCGAGCAGTACTTC
size: NA
length: 14
V: TRBV9
J: TRBJ2-7
D: NA

CDR3: CATSTSGRNVNEQFF
DNA: TGTGCCACCAGCACTAGCGGGAGGAACGTGAATGAGCAGTTCTTC
size: NA
length: 15
V: TRBV15
J: TRBJ2-1
D: TRBD2

CDR3: CASRSQGALPGPQHF
DNA: TGTGCCAGCAGGTCGCAGGGGGCCCTGCCAGGGCCCCAGCATTTT
size: NA
length: 15
V: TRBV6-5
J: TRBJ1-5
D: TRBD1

CDR3: CASSYSKGGGTEAFF
DNA: TGTGCCAGCAGTTACTCGAAAGGGGGGGGCACTGAAGCTTTCTTT
size: NA
length: 15
V: TRBV6-5
J: TRBJ1-1
D: NA

CDR3: CASSESGGKRNSPLHF
DNA: TGTGCCAGCAGCGAGAGTGGAGGGAAAAGGAATTCACCCCTCCACTTT
size: NA
length: 16
V: TRBV9
J: TRBJ1-6
D: NA

CDR3: CASRGQEGNSPLHF
DNA: TGTGCCAGCAGAGGACAGGAGGGTAATTCACCCCTCCACTTT
size: NA
length: 14
V: TRBV5-5
J: TRBJ1-6
D: TRBD1

CDR3: CASSSGLAVSGANVLTF
DNA: TGTGCCAGTAGTAGTGGTTTGGCGGTCTCTGGGGCCAACGTCCTGACTTTC
size: NA
length: 17
V: TRBV19
J: TRBJ2-6
D: NA

CDR3: CASRLALAGANEQFF
DNA: TGTGCCAGCAGGCTAGCACTAGCGGGAGCAAATGAGCAGTTCTTC
size: NA
length: 15
V: TRBV7-2
J: TRBJ2-1
D: TRBD2

CDR3: CASSLVRSIGNTEAFF
DNA: TGTGCCAGCAGCTTAGTTCGGAGTATAGGGAACACTGAAGCTTTCTTT
size: NA
length: 16
V: TRBV7-8
J: TRBJ1-1
D: NA

CDR3: CASSLDFILGGGGNEQFF
DNA: TGTGCCAGCAGCTTAGATTTTATACTTGGGGGAGGTGGGAATGAGCAGTTCTTC
size: NA
length: 18
V: TRBV11-3
J: TRBJ2-1
D: NA

CDR3: CAISESTSGSLSYEQYF
DNA: TGTGCCATCAGTGAGTCGACTAGCGGGAGCCTTTCCTACGAGCAGTACTTC
size: NA
length: 17
V: TRBV10-3
J: TRBJ2-7
D: TRBD2

CDR3: CASSSPDSYTQYF
DNA: TGTGCCAGCAGTTCCCCCGACAGTTATACGCAGTATTTT
size: NA
length: 13
V: TRBV28
J: TRBJ2-3
D: NA

CDR3: CASSAQTSGSLTDTQYF
DNA: TGTGCCAGCAGCGCCCAGACTAGCGGGAGTCTGACAGATACGCAGTATTTT
size: NA
length: 17
V: TRBV7-6
J: TRBJ2-3
D: TRBD2

CDR3: CASKGLAGENTGELFF
DNA: TGTGCCAGCAAGGGGCTAGCGGGAGAGAACACCGGGGAGCTGTTTTTT
size: NA
length: 16
V: TRBV3-1/TRBV3-2
J: TRBJ2-2
D: TRBD2

CDR3: CASSLDGSGRTDTQYF
DNA: TGCGCCAGCAGCTTGGATGGTAGCGGGAGGACAGATACGCAGTATTTT
size: NA
length: 16
V: TRBV5-1
J: TRBJ2-3
D: TRBD2

CDR3: CASSHRGSTDTQYF
DNA: TGCGCCAGCAGCCATCGGGGGAGCACAGATACGCAGTATTTT
size: NA
length: 14
V: TRBV4-1
J: TRBJ2-3
D: NA

CDR3: CASSFPLGTSGSSGANVLTF
DNA: TGTGCCAGCAGTTTCCCCCTCGGGACTAGCGGGAGTTCTGGGGCCAACGTCCTGACTTTC
size: NA
length: 20
V: TRBV28
J: TRBJ2-6
D: TRBD2

CDR3: CASSQGYVNTEAFF
DNA: TGTGCCAGCAGTCAGGGGTACGTAAACACTGAAGCTTTCTTT
size: NA
length: 14
V: TRBV5-4
J: TRBJ1-1
D: NA